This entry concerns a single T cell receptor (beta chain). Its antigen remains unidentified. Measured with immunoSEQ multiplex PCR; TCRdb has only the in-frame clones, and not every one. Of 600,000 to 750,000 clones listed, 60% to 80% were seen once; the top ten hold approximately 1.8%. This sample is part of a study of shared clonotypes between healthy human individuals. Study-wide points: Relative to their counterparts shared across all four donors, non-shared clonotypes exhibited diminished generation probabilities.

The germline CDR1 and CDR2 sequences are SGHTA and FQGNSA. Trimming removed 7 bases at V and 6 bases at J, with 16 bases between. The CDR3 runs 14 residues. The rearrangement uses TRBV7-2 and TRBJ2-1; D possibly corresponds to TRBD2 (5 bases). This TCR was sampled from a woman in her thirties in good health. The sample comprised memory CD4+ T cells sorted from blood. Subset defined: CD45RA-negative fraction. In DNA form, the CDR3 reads TGTGCCAGCACAGCTAAGGGAGTGATCAATGAGCAGTTCTTC. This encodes CASTAKGVINEQFF.